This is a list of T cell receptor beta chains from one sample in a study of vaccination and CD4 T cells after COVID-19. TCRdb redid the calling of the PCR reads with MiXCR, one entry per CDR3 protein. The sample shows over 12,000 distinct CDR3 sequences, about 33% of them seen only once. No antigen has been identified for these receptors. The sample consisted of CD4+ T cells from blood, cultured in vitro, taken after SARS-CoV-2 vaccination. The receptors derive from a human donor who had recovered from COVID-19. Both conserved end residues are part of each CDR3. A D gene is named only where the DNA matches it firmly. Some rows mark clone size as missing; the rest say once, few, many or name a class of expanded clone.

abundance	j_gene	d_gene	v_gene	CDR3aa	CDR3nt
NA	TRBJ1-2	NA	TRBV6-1	CASSEARGEANYGYTF	TGTGCCAGCAGTGAAGCTCGGGGGGAGGCTAACTATGGCTACACCTTC
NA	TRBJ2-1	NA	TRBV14	CASSQEVVTEQFF	TGTGCCAGCAGCCAAGAAGTAGTGACCGAGCAGTTCTTC
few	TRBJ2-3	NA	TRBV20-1	CSARVGTSTDTQYF	TGCAGTGCTAGAGTGGGGACTTCCACAGATACGCAGTATTTT
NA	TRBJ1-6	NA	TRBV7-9	CASSPRSSYNSPLHF	TGTGCCAGCAGCCCTAGGAGCTCCTATAATTCACCCCTCCACTTT
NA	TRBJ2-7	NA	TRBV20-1	CSGCVVGRDYEQYF	TGCAGTGGTTGCGTGGTGGGGAGAGACTACGAGCAGTACTTC
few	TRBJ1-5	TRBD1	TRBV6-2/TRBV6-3	CASSYPRQGNQPQHF	TGTGCCAGCAGTTACCCACGACAGGGGAATCAGCCCCAGCATTTT
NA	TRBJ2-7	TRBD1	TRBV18	CASSPDRVHEQYF	TGTGCCAGCTCCCCAGACAGGGTCCACGAGCAGTACTTC
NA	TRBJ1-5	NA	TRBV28	CASRADSQVRGGQPQHF	TGTGCCAGCAGGGCTGATTCACAGGTCAGGGGCGGTCAGCCCCAGCATTTT
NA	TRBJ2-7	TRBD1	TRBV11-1	CASTFGTGSYEQYF	TGTGCCAGCACATTCGGGACAGGTTCCTACGAGCAGTACTTC
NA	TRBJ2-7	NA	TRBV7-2	CASSLEGRTAYEQYF	TGTGCCAGCAGCTTAGAAGGGAGGACCGCCTACGAGCAGTACTTC
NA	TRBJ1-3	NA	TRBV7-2	CASSLVRQPFSGNTIYF	TGTGCCAGCAGCTTAGTCCGGCAGCCTTTCTCCGGAAACACCATATATTTT
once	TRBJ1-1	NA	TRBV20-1	CSARDRSNTEAFF	TGCAGTGCTAGAGATCGCTCGAACACTGAAGCTTTCTTT
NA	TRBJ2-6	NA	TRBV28	CASSLGSGANVLTF	TGTGCCAGCAGTCTAGGCTCTGGGGCCAACGTCCTGACTTTC
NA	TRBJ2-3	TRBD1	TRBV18	CASSPVGTGVTDTQYF	TGTGCCAGCTCACCAGTTGGGACAGGGGTGACAGATACGCAGTATTTT
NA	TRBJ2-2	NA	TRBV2	CASLGTGELFF	TGTGCCAGCTTGGGCACCGGGGAGCTGTTTTTT
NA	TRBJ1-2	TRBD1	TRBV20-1	CSAGQGVTYGYTF	TGCAGTGCAGGACAGGGGGTTACCTATGGCTACACCTTC
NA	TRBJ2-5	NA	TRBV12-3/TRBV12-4	CASSLQGPPGETQYF	TGTGCCAGCAGTTTACAGGGGCCGCCCGGGGAGACCCAGTACTTC
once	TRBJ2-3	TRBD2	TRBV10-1	CASSRGLAHRGGTQYF	TGCGCCAGCAGCCGGGGACTAGCGCACCGCGGGGGTACGCAGTATTTT
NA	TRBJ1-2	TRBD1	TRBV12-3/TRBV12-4	CASGTQLDRDGYTF	TGTGCCAGCGGAACACAACTCGACAGGGACGGCTACACCTTC
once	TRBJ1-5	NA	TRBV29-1	CSVAGQGQPQHF	TGCAGCGTAGCAGGGCAGGGACAGCCCCAGCATTTT
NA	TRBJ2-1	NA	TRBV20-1	CSARDLRVTYNEQFF	TGCAGTGCTAGAGATTTACGGGTGACCTACAATGAGCAGTTCTTC
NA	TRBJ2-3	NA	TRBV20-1	CSANFPRGEDTQYF	TGCAGTGCTAACTTCCCCAGGGGGGAAGATACGCAGTATTTT
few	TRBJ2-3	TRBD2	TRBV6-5	CASSYSKGLAGDTQYF	TGTGCCAGCAGTTACTCGAAGGGACTAGCGGGAGACACGCAGTATTTT
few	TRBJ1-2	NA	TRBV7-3	CASSVDAGYGYTF	TGTGCCAGCAGCGTAGACGCCGGCTATGGCTACACCTTC
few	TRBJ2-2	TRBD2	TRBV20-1	CSAPSRGSGRAPPGELFF	TGCAGTGCTCCCTCGCGGGGTAGCGGGAGGGCCCCTCCCGGGGAGCTGTTTTTT
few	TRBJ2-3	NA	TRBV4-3	CASRGYTDTQYF	TGCGCCAGCAGAGGGTACACAGATACGCAGTATTTT
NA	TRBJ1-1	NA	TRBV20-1	CSARTATEAFF	TGCAGTGCTCGGACAGCCACTGAAGCTTTCTTT
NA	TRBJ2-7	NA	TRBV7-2	CASSLSSLVRKDGRTRSNEQYF	TGTGCCAGCAGCTTATCGTCTCTTGTTCGTAAGGACGGCAGGACTCGGTCCAACGAGCAGTACTTC
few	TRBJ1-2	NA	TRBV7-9	CASSPQNYGYTF	TGTGCCAGCAGCCCTCAAAACTATGGCTACACCTTC
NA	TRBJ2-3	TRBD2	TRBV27	CASRSGAYTDTQYF	TGTGCCAGCAGAAGCGGGGCCTACACAGATACGCAGTATTTT
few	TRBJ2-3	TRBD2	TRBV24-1	CATSDLTSDSTDTQYF	TGTGCCACCAGTGATTTGACTAGCGATAGCACAGATACGCAGTATTTT
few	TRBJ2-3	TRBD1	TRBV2	CASYRDRGWGTDTQYF	TGTGCCAGCTACCGGGACAGGGGATGGGGTACAGATACGCAGTATTTT
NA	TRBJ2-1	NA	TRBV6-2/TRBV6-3	CASSSSLTEQFF	TGTGCCAGCAGTAGCTCACTCACGGAGCAGTTCTTC
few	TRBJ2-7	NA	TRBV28	CASSHGTAGIGQYF	TGTGCCAGCAGCCACGGGACGGCCGGCATTGGGCAGTACTTC
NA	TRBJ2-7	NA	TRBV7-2	CASSLALDEQYF	TGTGCCAGCAGCTTAGCGCTGGACGAGCAGTACTTC
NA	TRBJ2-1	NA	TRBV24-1	CATSGILYNEQFF	TGTGCCACCAGTGGCATACTGTACAATGAGCAGTTCTTC
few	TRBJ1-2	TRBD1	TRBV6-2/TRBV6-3	CASGGTGTYGYTF	TGTGCCAGCGGCGGGACAGGGACCTATGGCTACACCTTC
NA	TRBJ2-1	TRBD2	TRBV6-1	CASRTGTSYNEQFF	TGTGCCAGCAGGACCGGGACTAGTTACAATGAGCAGTTCTTC
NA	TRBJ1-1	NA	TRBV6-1	CASQRGNLNTEAFF	TGTGCCAGTCAAAGGGGTAATTTGAACACTGAAGCTTTCTTT
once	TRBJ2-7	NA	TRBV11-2	CASSLGIGYGQYF	TGTGCCAGCAGCTTAGGGATCGGGTACGGGCAGTACTTC
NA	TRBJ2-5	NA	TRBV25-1	CASSEFGQETQYF	TGTGCCAGCAGTGAATTCGGCCAAGAGACCCAGTACTTC
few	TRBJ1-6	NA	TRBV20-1	CSATPQGPYNSPLHF	TGCAGTGCTACTCCACAGGGTCCCTATAATTCACCCCTCCACTTT
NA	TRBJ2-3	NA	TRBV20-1	CSSGSAADTQYF	TGCAGTTCCGGGAGTGCGGCAGATACGCAGTATTTT
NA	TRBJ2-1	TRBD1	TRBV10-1	CASSPGTGGKNEQFF	TGCGCCAGCAGTCCCGGGACAGGGGGCAAGAATGAGCAGTTCTTC
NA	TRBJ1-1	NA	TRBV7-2	CASSRWGTEAFF	TGTGCCAGCAGCCGCTGGGGCACTGAAGCTTTCTTT
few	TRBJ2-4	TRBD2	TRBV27	CASRRILAGLAKNIQYF	TGTGCCAGCAGGCGGATACTAGCGGGACTAGCCAAAAACATTCAGTACTTC
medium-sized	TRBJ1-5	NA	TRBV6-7	CASSSPGGRGPQHF	TGTGCCAGCAGTTCCCCGGGAGGAAGGGGACCCCAGCATTTT
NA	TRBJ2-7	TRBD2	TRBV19	CASSLTSGTYEQYF	TGTGCCAGTAGCCTGACTAGCGGAACCTACGAGCAGTACTTC
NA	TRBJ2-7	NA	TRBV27	CTSSLGLEQYF	TGCACCAGCAGTTTAGGCCTCGAGCAGTACTTC
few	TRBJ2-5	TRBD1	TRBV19	CASSFNRGLTGTQYF	TGTGCCAGTAGTTTCAACAGGGGGCTGACAGGGACCCAGTACTTC